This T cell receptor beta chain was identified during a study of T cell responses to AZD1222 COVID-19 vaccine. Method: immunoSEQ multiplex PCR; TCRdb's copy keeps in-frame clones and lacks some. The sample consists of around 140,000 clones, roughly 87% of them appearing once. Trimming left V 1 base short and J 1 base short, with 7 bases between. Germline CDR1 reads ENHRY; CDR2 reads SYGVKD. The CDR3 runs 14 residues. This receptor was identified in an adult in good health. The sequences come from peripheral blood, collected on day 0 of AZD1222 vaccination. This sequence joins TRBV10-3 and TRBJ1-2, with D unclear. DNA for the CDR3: TGTGCCATCAGTGAGTGGGAGGTTAACTATGGCTACACCTTC. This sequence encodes CAISEWEVNYGYTF.